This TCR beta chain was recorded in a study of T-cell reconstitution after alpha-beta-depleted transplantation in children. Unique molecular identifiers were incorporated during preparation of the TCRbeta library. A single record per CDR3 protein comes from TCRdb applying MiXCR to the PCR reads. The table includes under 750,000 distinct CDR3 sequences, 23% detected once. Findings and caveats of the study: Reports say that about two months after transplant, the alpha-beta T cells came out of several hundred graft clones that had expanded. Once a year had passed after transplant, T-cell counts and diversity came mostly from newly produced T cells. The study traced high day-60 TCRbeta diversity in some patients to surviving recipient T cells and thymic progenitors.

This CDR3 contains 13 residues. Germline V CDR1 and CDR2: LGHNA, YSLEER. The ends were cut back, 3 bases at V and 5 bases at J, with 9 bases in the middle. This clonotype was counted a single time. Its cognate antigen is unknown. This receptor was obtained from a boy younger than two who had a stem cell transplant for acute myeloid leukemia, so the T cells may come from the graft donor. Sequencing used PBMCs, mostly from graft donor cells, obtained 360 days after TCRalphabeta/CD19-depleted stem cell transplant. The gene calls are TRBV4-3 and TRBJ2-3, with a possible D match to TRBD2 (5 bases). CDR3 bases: TGCGCCAGCAGCCAGGGGAGTAGAGATACGCAGTATTTT. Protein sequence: CASSQGSRDTQYF.